These 8 T cell receptor beta chains share one sample of origin, sequenced in a study of blood T cell repertoires in COVID-19. Here immunoSEQ multiplex PCR was the method, and the copy in TCRdb shows in-frame clones only, minus some. The repertoire has approximately 240,000 clones, 70% to 85% of them found once; the top ten carry around 1.5%. Material for sequencing was peripheral blood. These receptors were obtained from a woman in her forties who had recovered from COVID-19.

The table lists this clone with many counts. V and J are TRBV9 and TRBJ2-5; 10 bases align to TRBD1. Trimming cost V 4 bases and J 4 bases; bases outside gene matches: 7. Germline CDR1 and CDR2: SGDLS and YYNGEE. This CDR3 is built from 15 residues. This CDR3 reads CASSPRGQGIETQYF. DNA for the CDR3: TGTGCCAGCAGCCCCCGGGGACAGGGGATAGAGACCCAGTACTTC. Variable domain in full (rest from reference TRBV9 and TRBJ2-5): DSGVTQTPKHLITATGQRVTLRCSPRSGDLSVYWYQQSLDQGLQFLIQYYNGEERAKGNILERFSAQQFPDLHSELNLSSLELGDSALYFCASSPRGQGIETQYFGPGTRLLVL.

CDR3 sequence: CASRRDLIPDEQFF. In DNA, the CDR3 is TGTGCCAGCAGAAGGGACTTAATTCCTGATGAGCAGTTCTTC. J is TRBJ2-1 and V is TRBV5-4; tentative D call: TRBD2 (6 bases). V was shortened by 5 bases and J by 8 bases, with 17 bases between the two germline ends. This CDR3 has 14 residues. Germline-derived CDR1 and CDR2 are SGHNT and YYREEE (reference sequence).

This clone was counted ten times or more. V usage is TRBV5-4 and J usage is TRBJ2-5, with a possible D match to TRBD1 (6 bases). V shed 3 bases and J shed 2 bases, with 14 bases lying between them. CDR1 and CDR2 from the germline V gene are SGHNT and YYREEE (reference sequence). This CDR3 comprises 15 residues. The DNA for the CDR3 is TGTGCCAGCAGCTCCGATGCAGGGGAGCAAGAGACCCAGTACTTC. The encoded protein is CASSSDAGEQETQYF.

CDR3 sequence (DNA): TGCGCCAGCAGTGACCCGGGACAGGGGGGCTACAATGAGCAGTTCTTC. It is translated as CASSDPGQGGYNEQFF. This chain links TRBV10-2 with TRBJ2-1, with TRBD1 matching over 11 bases. V dropped 3 bases and J dropped 3; count of bases not matched to a gene: 4. Germline V lookup: CDR1 WSHSY, CDR2 SAAADI. The CDR3 has 16 residues.

The sample holds a few counts of this clone. J is TRBJ2-5 and V is TRBV5-1; D ambiguous. Trimming left V 0 bases short and J 0 bases short, with 9 bases between. This CDR3 spans 15 amino acids. The germline CDR1 and CDR2 sequences are SGHRS and YFSETQ. The CDR3 nucleotides read TGCGCCAGCAGCTTGGACAGCCAAAACCAAGAGACCCAGTACTTC. Its protein is CASSLDSQNQETQYF.

The V and J genes are TRBV18 and TRBJ2-2, with 10 bases fitting TRBD2. The CDR3 spans 17 residues. Trimming at V came to 6 bases and at J to 4 bases, leaving 11 bases not matched to a gene. Germline V CDR1 and CDR2: KGHSH, LQKENI. The CDR3 region has the DNA TGTGCCAGCTCGAGTCTAGCGGGGGCTCCGAGCACCGGGGAGCTGTTTTTT. Translation: CASSSLAGAPSTGELFF.

The chain links TRBV28 to TRBJ1-2; D gene unclear. Germline V gene data show CDR1 as MDHEN and CDR2 as SYDVKM. V was cut by 3 bases and J by 8 bases, with 16 bases left in between. The CDR3 length is 14 residues. DNA of the CDR3: TGTGCCAGCAGTTTGGGTTTCCCCACTAGGGGCTACACCTTC. It codes for CASSLGFPTRGYTF.

The rearrangement uses TRBV19 and TRBJ2-2; a weak D match, TRBD2 (6 bases). CDR3 length equals 14 residues. Germline V CDR1 and CDR2: LNHDA, SQIVND (reference sequence). V was clipped by 1 base and J by 6 bases, with 9 bases between them. DNA for the CDR3: TGTGCCAGTAGTATAGTGGGGGGAGCCGGGGAGCTGTTTTTT. Translating gives CASSIVGGAGELFF.